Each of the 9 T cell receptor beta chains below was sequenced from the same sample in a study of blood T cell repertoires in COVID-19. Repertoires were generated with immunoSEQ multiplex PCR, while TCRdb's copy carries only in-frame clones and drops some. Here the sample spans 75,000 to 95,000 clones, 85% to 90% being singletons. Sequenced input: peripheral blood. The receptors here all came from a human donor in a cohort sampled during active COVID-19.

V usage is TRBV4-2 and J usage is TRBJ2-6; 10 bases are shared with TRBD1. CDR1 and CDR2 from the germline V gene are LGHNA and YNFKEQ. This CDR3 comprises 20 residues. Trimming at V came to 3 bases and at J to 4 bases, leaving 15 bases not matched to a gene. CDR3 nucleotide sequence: TGTGCCAGCAGCCAGCACCTCGTTGGACAGGGGGAGGGAGGGGCCAACGTCCTGACTTTC. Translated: CASSQHLVGQGEGGANVLTF.

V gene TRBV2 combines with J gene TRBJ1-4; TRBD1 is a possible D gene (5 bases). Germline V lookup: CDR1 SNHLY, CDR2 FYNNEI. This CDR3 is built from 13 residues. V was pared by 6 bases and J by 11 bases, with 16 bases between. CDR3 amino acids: CASRVGGKGKLFF. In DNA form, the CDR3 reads TGTGCCAGCAGAGTCGGGGGTAAGGGCAAACTGTTTTTT.

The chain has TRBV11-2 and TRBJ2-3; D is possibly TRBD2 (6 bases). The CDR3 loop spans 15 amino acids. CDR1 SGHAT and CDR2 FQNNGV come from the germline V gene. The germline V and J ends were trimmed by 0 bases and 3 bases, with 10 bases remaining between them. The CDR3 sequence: CASSLDGSGTDTQYF. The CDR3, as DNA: TGTGCCAGCAGCTTAGATGGTAGCGGTACAGATACGCAGTATTTT.

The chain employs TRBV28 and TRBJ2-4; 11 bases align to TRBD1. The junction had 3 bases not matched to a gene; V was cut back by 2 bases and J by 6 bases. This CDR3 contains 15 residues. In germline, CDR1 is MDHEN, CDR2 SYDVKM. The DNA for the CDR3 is TGTGCCAGCAGTTTAGGACAGGGGGCTGGAAACATTCAGTACTTC. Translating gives CASSLGQGAGNIQYF. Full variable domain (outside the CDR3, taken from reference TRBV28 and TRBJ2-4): DVKVTQSSRYLVKRTGEKVFLECVQDMDHENMFWYRQDPGLGLRLIYFSYDVKMKEKGDIPEGYSVSREKKERFSLILESASTNQTSMYLCASSLGQGAGNIQYFGAGTRLSVL.

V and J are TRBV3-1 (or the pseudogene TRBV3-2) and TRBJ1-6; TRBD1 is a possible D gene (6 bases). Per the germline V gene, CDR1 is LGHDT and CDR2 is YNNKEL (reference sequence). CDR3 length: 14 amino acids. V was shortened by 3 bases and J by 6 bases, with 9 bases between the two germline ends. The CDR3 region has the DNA TGTGCCAGCAGCCACATACAGGGTAATTCACCCCTCCACTTT. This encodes CASSHIQGNSPLHF.

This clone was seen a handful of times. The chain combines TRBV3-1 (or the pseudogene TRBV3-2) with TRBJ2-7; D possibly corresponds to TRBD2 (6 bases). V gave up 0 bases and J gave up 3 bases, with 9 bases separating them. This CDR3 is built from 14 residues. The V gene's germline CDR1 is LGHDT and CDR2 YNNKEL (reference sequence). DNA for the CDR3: TGTGCCAGCAGCCAAGACGGCGGGGACTACGAGCAGTACTTC. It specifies CASSQDGGDYEQYF.

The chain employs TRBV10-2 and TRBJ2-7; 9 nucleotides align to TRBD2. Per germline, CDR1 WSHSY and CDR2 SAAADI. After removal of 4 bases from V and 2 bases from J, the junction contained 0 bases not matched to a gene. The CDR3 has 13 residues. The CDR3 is CASSGGRAYEQYF. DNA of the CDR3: TGCGCCAGCAGTGGCGGGAGGGCCTACGAGCAGTACTTC.

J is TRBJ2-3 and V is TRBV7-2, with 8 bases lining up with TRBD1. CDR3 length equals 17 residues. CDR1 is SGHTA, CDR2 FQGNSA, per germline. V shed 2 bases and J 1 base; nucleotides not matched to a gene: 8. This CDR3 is CASSLNGQGSGTDTQYF. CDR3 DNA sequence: TGTGCCAGCAGCTTAAACGGACAGGGCTCCGGCACAGATACGCAGTATTTT.

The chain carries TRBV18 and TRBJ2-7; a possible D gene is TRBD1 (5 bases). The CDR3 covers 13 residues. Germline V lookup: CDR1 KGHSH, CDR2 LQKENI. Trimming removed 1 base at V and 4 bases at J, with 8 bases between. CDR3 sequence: CASSPRAGYEQYF. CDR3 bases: TGTGCCAGCTCACCACGAGCAGGGTACGAGCAGTACTTC.